These 2 T cell receptor beta chains came from one sample sequenced in a study of OX40 agonist ivuxolimab in advanced cancers. Profiling relied on immunoSEQ multiplex PCR, and the TCRdb table lists in-frame clones only, not all of them. The profile shows roughly 40,000 clones, 80% to 90% of them singletons. The sequences come from CD4+ or CD8+ T cells sorted from blood, collected in a trial of the OX40 agonist ivuxolimab. The source is an adult with an advanced solid tumor such as melanoma, head and neck, liver or kidney cancer.

About this clone: Relative to the germline gene, one junction end is altered; a read error may explain this. The chain is built from TRBV7-7 and TRBJ2-2; TRBD1 aligns across 7 bases. CDR1 is SSHAT, CDR2 FNYEAQ, per germline (reference sequence). The CDR3 runs to 17 residues. For the CDR3, the DNA is TGTGCTAGCAGCTTAAGGTTAGGGACAGCGAACACCGGGGAGCTGTTTTTT. Translating gives CASSLRLGTANTGELFF.

V usage is TRBV28 and J usage is TRBJ2-3; 11 nucleotides line up with TRBD2. V gave up 6 bases and J gave up 2 bases; unmatched junction bases: 7. The V gene's germline CDR1 is MDHEN and CDR2 SYDVKM. This CDR3 contains 16 residues. CDR3 amino acids: CASRSLAGGPTDTQYF. CDR3 in DNA: TGTGCCAGCAGGTCATTAGCGGGAGGGCCCACAGATACGCAGTATTTT. The complete variable domain, with remaining parts taken from reference TRBV28 and TRBJ2-3, reads DVKVTQSSRYLVKRTGEKVFLECVQDMDHENMFWYRQDPGLGLRLIYFSYDVKMKEKGDIPEGYSVSREKKERFSLILESASTNQTSMYLCASRSLAGGPTDTQYFGPGTRLTVL.